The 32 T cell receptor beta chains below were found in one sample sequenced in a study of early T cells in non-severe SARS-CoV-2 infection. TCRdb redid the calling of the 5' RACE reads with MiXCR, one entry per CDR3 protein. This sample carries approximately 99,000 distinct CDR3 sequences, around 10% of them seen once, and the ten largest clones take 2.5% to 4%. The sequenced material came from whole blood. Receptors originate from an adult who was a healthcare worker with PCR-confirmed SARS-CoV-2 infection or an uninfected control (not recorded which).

The CDR3 loop reads CASSPLAEAFF. The CDR3 DNA is TGTGCCAGCAGCCCGTTGGCTGAAGCTTTCTTT. The rearrangement links TRBV7-9 to TRBJ1-1; D is unresolved. The CDR3 extends over 11 amino acids. Between the trimmed V and J ends, which lost 5 bases and 6 bases, there was a span of 7 bases. Germline V CDR1 and CDR2: SEHNR, FQNEAQ (reference sequence). Full variable domain (missing parts from reference TRBV7-9 and TRBJ1-1): DTGVSQNPRHKITKRGQNVTFRCDPISEHNRLYWYRQTLGQGPEFLTYFQNEAQLEKSRLLSDRFSAERPKGSFSTLEIQRTEQGDSAMYLCASSPLAEAFFGQGTRLTVV.

The CDR3 is CSVEASGGSYTF. The CDR3 DNA follows: TGCAGCGTTGAAGCCAGCGGGGGGAGCTACACCTTC. V usage is TRBV29-1 and J usage is TRBJ1-2, with a possible D match to TRBD1 (5 bases). CDR3 length equals 12 residues. The ends were cut back, 1 base at V and 9 bases at J, with 12 bases in the middle. Germline-derived CDR1 and CDR2 are SQVTM and ANQGSEA.

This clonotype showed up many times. The CDR3 protein is CASSLATSGIQGTDTQYF. DNA for the CDR3: TGTGCCAGCAGTTTAGCGACTAGCGGGATCCAAGGCACAGATACGCAGTATTTT. The chain has TRBV12-3 or TRBV12-4 and TRBJ2-3; 11 positions match TRBD2. V gave up 0 bases and J gave up 1 base; unmatched junction bases: 6. This CDR3 is 18 amino acids long.

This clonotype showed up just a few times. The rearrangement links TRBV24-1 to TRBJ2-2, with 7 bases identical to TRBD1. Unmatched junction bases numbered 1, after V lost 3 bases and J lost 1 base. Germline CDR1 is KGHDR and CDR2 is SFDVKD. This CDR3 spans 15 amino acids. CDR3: CATSDNRGNTGELFF. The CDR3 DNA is TGTGCCACCAGTGATAACAGGGGGAACACCGGGGAGCTGTTTTTT.

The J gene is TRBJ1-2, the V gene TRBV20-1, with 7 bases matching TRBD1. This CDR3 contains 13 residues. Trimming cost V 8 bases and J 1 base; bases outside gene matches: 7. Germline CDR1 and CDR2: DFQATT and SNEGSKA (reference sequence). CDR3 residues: CSSTRGHNYGYTF. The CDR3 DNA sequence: TGCAGTTCAACTAGGGGGCATAACTATGGCTACACCTTC.

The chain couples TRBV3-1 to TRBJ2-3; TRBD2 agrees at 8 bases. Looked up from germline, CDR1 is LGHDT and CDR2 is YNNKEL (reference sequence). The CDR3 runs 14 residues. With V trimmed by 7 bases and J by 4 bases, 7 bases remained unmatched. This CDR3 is CASNGRGAADTQYF. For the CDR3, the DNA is TGTGCCAGCAACGGGAGGGGCGCGGCAGATACGCAGTATTTT.

CDR3 bases: TGCAGCGCTACAGGGGGCGGACCGGGCACAGATACGCAGTATTTT. It specifies CSATGGGPGTDTQYF. This chain uses TRBV29-1 with TRBJ2-3; 9 bases line up with TRBD1. Germline V gives CDR1 SQVTM, CDR2 ANQGSEA. The trim removed 7 bases at V and 1 base at J, leaving 9 bases unmatched. The CDR3 runs 15 residues.

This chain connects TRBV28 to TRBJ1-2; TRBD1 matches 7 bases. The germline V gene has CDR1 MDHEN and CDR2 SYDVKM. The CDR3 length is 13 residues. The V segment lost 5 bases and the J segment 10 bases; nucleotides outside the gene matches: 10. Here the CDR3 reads CASSRDGTETYTF. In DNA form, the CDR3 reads TGTGCCAGCAGTCGAGACGGGACAGAGACCTACACCTTC.

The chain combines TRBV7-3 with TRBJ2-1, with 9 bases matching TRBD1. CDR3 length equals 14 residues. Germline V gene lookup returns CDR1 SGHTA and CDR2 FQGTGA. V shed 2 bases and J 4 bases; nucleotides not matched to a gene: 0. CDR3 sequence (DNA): TGTGCCAGCAGCTTAGGGACAGGGTACAATGAGCAGTTCTTC. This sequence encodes CASSLGTGYNEQFF.

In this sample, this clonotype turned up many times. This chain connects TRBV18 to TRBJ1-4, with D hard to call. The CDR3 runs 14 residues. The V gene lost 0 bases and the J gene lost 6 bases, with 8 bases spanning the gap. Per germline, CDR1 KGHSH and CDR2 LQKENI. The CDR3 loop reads CASSPPGGDEKLFF. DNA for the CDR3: TGTGCCAGCTCACCACCCGGCGGGGATGAAAAACTGTTTTTT.

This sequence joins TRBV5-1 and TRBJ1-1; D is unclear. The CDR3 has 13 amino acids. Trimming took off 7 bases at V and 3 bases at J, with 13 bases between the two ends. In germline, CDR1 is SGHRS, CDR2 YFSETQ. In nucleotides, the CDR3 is TGCGCCAGCCAACATGGGGAGGACACTGAAGCTTTCTTT. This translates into CASQHGEDTEAFF.

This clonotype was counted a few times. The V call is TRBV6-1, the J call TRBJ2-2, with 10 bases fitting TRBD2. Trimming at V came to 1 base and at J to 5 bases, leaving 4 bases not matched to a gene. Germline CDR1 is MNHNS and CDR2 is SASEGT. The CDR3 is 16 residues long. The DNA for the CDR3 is TGTGCCAGCAGTGAAGGCCTAGCGGGGGTTACCGGGGAGCTGTTTTTT. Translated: CASSEGLAGVTGELFF.

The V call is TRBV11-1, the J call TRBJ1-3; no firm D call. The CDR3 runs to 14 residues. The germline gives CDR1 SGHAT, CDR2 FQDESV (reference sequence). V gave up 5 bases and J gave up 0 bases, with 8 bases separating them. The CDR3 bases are TGTGCCAGCAGCGAACGAAGCTCTGGAAACACCATATATTTT. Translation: CASSERSSGNTIYF.

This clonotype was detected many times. CDR3 region: CATSRERGRVDTQYF. In DNA, the CDR3 is TGTGCCACCAGCAGAGAGAGGGGGAGAGTAGATACGCAGTATTTT. The rearrangement links TRBV15 to TRBJ2-3; D may be TRBD1 (6 bases). Germline loops: CDR1 LNHNV, CDR2 YYDKDF (reference sequence). There are 15 residues in the CDR3. The V gene lost 0 bases and the J gene lost 5 bases, with 12 bases spanning the gap.

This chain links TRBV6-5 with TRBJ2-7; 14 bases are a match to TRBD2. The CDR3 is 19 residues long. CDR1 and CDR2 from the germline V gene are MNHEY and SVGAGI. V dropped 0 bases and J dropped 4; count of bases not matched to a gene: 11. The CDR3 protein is CASSYSSRLAGGLRYEQYF. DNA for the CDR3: TGTGCCAGCAGTTACTCGAGCCGACTAGCGGGAGGGCTGCGGTACGAGCAGTACTTC.

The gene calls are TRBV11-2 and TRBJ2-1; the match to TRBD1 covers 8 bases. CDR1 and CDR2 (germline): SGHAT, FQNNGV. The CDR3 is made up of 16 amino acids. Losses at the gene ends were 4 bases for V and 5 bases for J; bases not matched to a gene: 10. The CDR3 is CASSSRRQGSNNEQFF. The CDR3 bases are TGTGCCAGCAGCTCCCGACGACAGGGGAGTAACAATGAGCAGTTCTTC.

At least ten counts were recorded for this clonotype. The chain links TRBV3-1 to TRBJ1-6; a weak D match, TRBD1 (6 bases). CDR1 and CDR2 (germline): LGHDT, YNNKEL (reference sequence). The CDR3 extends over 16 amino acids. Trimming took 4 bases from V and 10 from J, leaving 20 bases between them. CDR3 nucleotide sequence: TGTGCCAGCAGCCCCGTAGGGAGACTTCAGGGGTCACCCCTCCACTTT. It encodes CASSPVGRLQGSPLHF.

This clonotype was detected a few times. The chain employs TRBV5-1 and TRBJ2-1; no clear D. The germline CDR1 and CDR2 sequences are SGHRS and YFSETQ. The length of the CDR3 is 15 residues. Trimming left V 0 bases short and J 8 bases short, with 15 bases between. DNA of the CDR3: TGCGCCAGCAGCTTGGGTGACCGCGTCAAGGATGAGCAGTTCTTC. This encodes CASSLGDRVKDEQFF.

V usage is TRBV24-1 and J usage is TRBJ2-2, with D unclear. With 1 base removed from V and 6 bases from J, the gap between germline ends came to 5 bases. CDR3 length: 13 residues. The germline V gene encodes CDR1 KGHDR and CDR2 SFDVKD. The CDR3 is CATSDFYAGELFF. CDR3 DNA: TGTGCCACCAGTGATTTCTACGCCGGGGAGCTGTTTTTT.

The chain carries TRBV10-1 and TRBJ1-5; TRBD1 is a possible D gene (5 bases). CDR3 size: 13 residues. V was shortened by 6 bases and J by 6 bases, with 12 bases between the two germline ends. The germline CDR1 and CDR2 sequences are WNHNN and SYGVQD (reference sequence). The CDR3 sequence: CASRKAGVQPQHF. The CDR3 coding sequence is TGCGCCAGCAGAAAAGCGGGGGTTCAGCCCCAGCATTTT.

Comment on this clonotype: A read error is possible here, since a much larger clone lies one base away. CDR3 sequence: CSVESGLANNEQYF. CDR3 nucleotides: TGCAGCGTTGAAAGTGGGCTAGCGAACAATGAGCAGTACTTC. The chain has TRBV29-1 and TRBJ2-1, with D maybe TRBD2 (6 bases). The better agreement between TRBJ2-7 and the DNA end casts doubt on the J call. Germline V gene sequence: CDR1 SQVTM, CDR2 ANQGSEA. This CDR3 comprises 14 residues.

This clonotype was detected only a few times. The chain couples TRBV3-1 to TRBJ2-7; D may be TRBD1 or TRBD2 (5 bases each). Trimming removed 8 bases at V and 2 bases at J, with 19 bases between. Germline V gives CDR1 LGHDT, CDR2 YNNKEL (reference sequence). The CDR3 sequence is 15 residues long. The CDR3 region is CASQMTGTGPYEQYF. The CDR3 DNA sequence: TGTGCCAGCCAGATGACCGGGACGGGGCCCTACGAGCAGTACTTC.

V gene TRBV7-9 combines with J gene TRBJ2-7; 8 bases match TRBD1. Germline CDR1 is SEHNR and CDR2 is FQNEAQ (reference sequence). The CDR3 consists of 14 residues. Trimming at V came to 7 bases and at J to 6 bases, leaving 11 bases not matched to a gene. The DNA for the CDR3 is TGTGCCAGCACCCCGGACAGGGCGTCCGGCGAGCAGTACTTC. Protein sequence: CASTPDRASGEQYF.

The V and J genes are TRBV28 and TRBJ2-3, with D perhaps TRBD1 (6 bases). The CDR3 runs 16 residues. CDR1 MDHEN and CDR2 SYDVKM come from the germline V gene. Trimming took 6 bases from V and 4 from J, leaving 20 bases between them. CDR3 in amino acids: CASSQGNIGFADTQYF. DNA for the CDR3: TGTGCCAGCAGCCAGGGGAACATAGGGTTCGCAGATACGCAGTATTTT.

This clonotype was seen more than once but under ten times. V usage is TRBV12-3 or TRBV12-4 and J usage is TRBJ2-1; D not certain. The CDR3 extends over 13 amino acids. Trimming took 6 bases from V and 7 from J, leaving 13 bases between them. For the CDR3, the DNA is TGTGCCAGCAGGGTATCCGTGGGGAATGAGCAGTTCTTC. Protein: CASRVSVGNEQFF.

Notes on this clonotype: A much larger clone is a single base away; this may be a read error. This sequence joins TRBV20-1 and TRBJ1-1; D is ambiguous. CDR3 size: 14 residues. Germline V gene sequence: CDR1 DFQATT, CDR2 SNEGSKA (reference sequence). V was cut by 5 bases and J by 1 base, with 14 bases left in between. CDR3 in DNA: TGCAGTGCTGGAGTGTCAAAAAGGAACACTGAAGCTTTCTTT. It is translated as CSAGVSKRNTEAFF.

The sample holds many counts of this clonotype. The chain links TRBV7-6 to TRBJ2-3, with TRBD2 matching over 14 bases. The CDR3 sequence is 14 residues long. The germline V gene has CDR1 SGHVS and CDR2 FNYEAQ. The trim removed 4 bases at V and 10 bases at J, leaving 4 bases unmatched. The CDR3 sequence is CASSWGLAGDAQYF. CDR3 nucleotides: TGTGCCAGCAGCTGGGGACTAGCGGGAGACGCGCAGTATTTT.

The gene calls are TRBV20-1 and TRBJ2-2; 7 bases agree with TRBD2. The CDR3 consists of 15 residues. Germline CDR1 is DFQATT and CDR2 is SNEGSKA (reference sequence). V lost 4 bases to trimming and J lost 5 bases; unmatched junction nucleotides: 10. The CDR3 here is CSANPAGVATGELFF. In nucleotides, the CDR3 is TGCAGTGCTAACCCCGCGGGGGTCGCTACCGGGGAGCTGTTTTTT.

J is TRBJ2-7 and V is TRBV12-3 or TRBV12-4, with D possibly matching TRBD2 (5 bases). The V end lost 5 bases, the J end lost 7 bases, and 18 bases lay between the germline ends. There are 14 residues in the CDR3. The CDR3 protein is CASSRGSSVGEQYF. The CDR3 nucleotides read TGTGCCAGCAGTCGAGGGTCCTCAGTTGGAGAGCAGTACTTC.

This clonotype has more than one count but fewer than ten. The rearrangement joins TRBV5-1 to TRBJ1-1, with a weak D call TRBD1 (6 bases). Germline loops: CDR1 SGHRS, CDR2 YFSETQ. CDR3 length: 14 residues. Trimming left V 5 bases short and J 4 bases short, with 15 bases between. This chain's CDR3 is CASSQASGVTEAFF. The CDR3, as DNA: TGCGCCAGCAGTCAGGCGTCAGGGGTCACTGAAGCTTTCTTT.

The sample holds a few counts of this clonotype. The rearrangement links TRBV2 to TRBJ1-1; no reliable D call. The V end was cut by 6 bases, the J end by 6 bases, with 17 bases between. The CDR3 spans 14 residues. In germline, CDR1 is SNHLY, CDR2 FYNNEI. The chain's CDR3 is CASSRGPDEPEAFF. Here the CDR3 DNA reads TGTGCCAGCAGCCGAGGACCGGATGAGCCTGAAGCTTTCTTT.

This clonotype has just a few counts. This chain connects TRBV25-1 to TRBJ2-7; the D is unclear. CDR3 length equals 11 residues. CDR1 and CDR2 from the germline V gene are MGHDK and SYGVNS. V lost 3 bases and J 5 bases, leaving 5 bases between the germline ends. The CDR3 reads CASSENNEQYF. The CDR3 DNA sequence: TGTGCCAGCAGTGAGAATAACGAGCAGTACTTC.